Below are 27 T cell receptor beta chains sequenced from a single sample in a study of T cell changes during pregnancy in multiple sclerosis. The method was immunoSEQ multiplex PCR; TCRdb's version includes in-frame clones alone and lacks a portion of them. The sample carries more than 80,000 clones, roughly 90% recorded once. The specimen was peripheral blood, collected in the first trimester of pregnancy. These receptors came from a female donor with multiple sclerosis, enrolled in a pregnancy study.

The chain joins TRBV29-1 to TRBJ1-2; TRBD1 aligns across 8 bases. CDR3 length: 15 amino acids. Germline V gives CDR1 SQVTM, CDR2 ANQGSEA. Unmatched junction bases numbered 14, after V lost 4 bases and J lost 7 bases. The CDR3 sequence is CSVVRPGQGMAGYTF. The CDR3, as DNA: TGCAGCGTTGTGCGCCCTGGACAGGGTATGGCTGGCTACACCTTC.

The gene calls are TRBV9 and TRBJ2-7; 10 bases map to TRBD1. The CDR3 has 15 amino acids. V shed 0 bases and J 6 bases; nucleotides not matched to a gene: 6. Looked up from germline, CDR1 is SGDLS and CDR2 is YYNGEE. The CDR3 here is CASSVDGTGVREQYF. The CDR3 DNA sequence: TGTGCCAGCAGCGTAGACGGGACAGGGGTACGCGAGCAGTACTTC. Full variable domain (outside the CDR3, taken from reference TRBV9 and TRBJ2-7): DSGVTQTPKHLITATGQRVTLRCSPRSGDLSVYWYQQSLDQGLQFLIQYYNGEERAKGNILERFSAQQFPDLHSELNLSSLELGDSALYFCASSVDGTGVREQYFGPGTRLTVT.

Only a few counts were recorded for this clone. This chain links TRBV30 with TRBJ1-1; D call uncertain. In germline, CDR1 is GTSNPN, CDR2 SVGIG (reference sequence). This CDR3 spans 11 amino acids. Trimming took 4 bases from V and 1 from J, leaving 4 bases between them. This chain's CDR3 is CAWNRNTEAFF. The CDR3, as DNA: TGTGCCTGGAATAGGAACACTGAAGCTTTCTTT.

The V gene is TRBV5-4, the J gene TRBJ1-2; possibly TRBD1 for D (6 bases). The CDR3 runs 15 residues. CDR1 is SGHNT and CDR2 is YYREEE in the germline V gene (reference sequence). The ends were cut back, 1 base at V and 2 bases at J, with 12 bases in the middle. The CDR3 reads CASSLSGGSNYGYTF. CDR3 DNA: TGTGCCAGCAGCTTGAGCGGGGGCTCGAACTATGGCTACACCTTC.

The rearrangement joins TRBV27 to TRBJ2-7, with 8 bases that match TRBD1. Trimming removed 2 bases from V and 2 bases from J; junction bases left unmatched: 5. CDR1 MNHEY and CDR2 SMNVEV come from the germline V gene (reference sequence). This CDR3 is built from 15 residues. The CDR3 is CASSLRDRTPYEQYF. CDR3 in DNA: TGTGCCAGCAGTTTAAGGGACAGGACTCCCTACGAGCAGTACTTC.

The V gene is TRBV21-1, the J gene TRBJ2-1; the table calls TRBD2, which could not be checked here. TRBV21-1 corresponds to a pseudogene. This CDR3 contains 18 residues. The CDR3 loop reads CASSKGARETPRDNEQFF. CDR3 nucleotides: TGTGCCAGCAGCAAGGGGGCGCGGGAGACTCCACGGGACAATGAGCAGTTCTTC.

The rearrangement uses TRBV7-2 and TRBJ2-2, with 9 bases that match TRBD2. Germline assignment: CDR1 SGHTA and CDR2 FQGNSA. V trimming: 6 bases; J trimming: 4 bases; junction bases outside the gene matches: 9. This CDR3 contains 16 residues. CDR3 coding DNA: TGTGCCAGCAGTATGGCGGGAGGGCCGAGCACCGGGGAGCTGTTTTTT. Its translation is CASSMAGGPSTGELFF.

The rearrangement joins TRBV4-3 to TRBJ2-7, with 10 bases matching TRBD2. This CDR3 is built from 15 residues. With V trimmed by 4 bases and J by 2 bases, 5 bases remained unmatched. CDR1 and CDR2 (germline): LGHNA, YSLEER. The CDR3 sequence is CASSPVAGGTYEQYF. Here the CDR3 DNA reads TGCGCCAGCAGCCCGGTAGCGGGAGGAACCTACGAGCAGTACTTC.

The count of this clone is one. The V call is TRBV6-1, the J call TRBJ1-2; D is possibly TRBD1 (6 bases). The CDR3 loop spans 12 amino acids. The V end was cut by 2 bases, the J end by 10 bases, with 11 bases between. The germline CDR1 and CDR2 sequences are MNHNS and SASEGT. CDR3 nucleotides: TGTGCCAGCAGTGAATGGCGGGGGCACTACACCTTC. Translation gives CASSEWRGHYTF.

The V gene is TRBV7-6, the J gene TRBJ2-6; 8 bases are a match to TRBD1. V trimming: 4 bases; J trimming: 4 bases; junction bases outside the gene matches: 6. From germline, CDR1 is SGHVS and CDR2 FNYEAQ. CDR3 size: 16 residues. The CDR3 loop is CASSYGTGPGANVLTF. CDR3 sequence (DNA): TGTGCCAGCAGCTACGGGACAGGACCCGGGGCCAACGTCCTGACTTTC.

This chain connects TRBV10-2 to TRBJ1-2; 7 bases map to TRBD1. Germline CDR1 and CDR2: WSHSY and SAAADI. V dropped 7 bases and J dropped 8; count of bases not matched to a gene: 10. The CDR3 is 13 amino acids. The CDR3 here is CASTLRGERGYTF. The CDR3 DNA is TGCGCCAGCACCCTCAGGGGGGAGCGGGGCTACACCTTC.

This clone was counted only a few times. J is TRBJ1-5 and V is TRBV18; D remains unclear. V lost 2 bases and J 6 bases, leaving 8 bases between the germline ends. The CDR3 spans 13 residues. CDR1 is KGHSH, CDR2 LQKENI, per germline. As DNA, the CDR3 is TGTGCCAGCTCACCAATGGCTGCTCAGCCCCAGCATTTT. Amino acid sequence: CASSPMAAQPQHF.

This clone was observed once. The chain carries TRBV28 and TRBJ2-7; TRBD1 matches at 7 bases. CDR1 and CDR2 from the germline V gene are MDHEN and SYDVKM. The CDR3 runs 13 residues. The V gene end was trimmed by 6 bases and the J gene end by 6 bases; junction bases not matched to a gene: 8. This chain's CDR3 is CASSYRGLSEQYF. The CDR3 DNA follows: TGTGCCAGCAGCTACAGGGGATTGAGCGAGCAGTACTTC.

The rearrangement links TRBV5-1 to TRBJ2-1; 11 bases fit TRBD1. V lost 5 bases to trimming and J lost 7 bases; unmatched junction nucleotides: 5. Germline CDR1 reads SGHRS; CDR2 reads YFSETQ. The CDR3 totals 14 residues. The CDR3 coding sequence is TGCGCCAGCAGGGGGACAGGGGGGCGAAATGAGCAGTTCTTC. Its protein is CASRGTGGRNEQFF.

This clone was seen a handful of times. This rearrangement joins TRBV15 to TRBJ1-1, with 9 bases matching TRBD1. CDR1 is LNHNV and CDR2 is YYDKDF in the germline V gene (reference sequence). J was trimmed by 2 bases and V by 8 bases; bases with no gene match: 9. The CDR3 sequence is 15 residues long. CDR3 loop: CATAPTGGINTEAFF. The CDR3 region has the DNA TGTGCCACCGCTCCGACAGGGGGGATTAACACTGAAGCTTTCTTT.

This clone was seen once. The chain is built from TRBV27 and TRBJ2-7; the D gene is possibly TRBD2 (6 bases). V was cut by 5 bases and J by 6 bases, with 17 bases left in between. Germline CDR1 MNHEY, CDR2 SMNVEV (reference sequence). This CDR3 spans 14 amino acids. The CDR3 DNA reads TGTGCCAGCAGTCCCGGGACTTCTTATGGCGAGCAGTACTTC. It codes for CASSPGTSYGEQYF.

The V call is TRBV7-2, the J call TRBJ2-1, with D unresolved. The CDR3 is 15 residues long. CDR1 is SGHTA and CDR2 is FQGNSA in the germline V gene. V lost 3 bases and J lost 4, with 13 bases in between. The CDR3 is CASSFPRVGYNEQFF. CDR3 DNA sequence: TGTGCCAGCAGCTTTCCTAGAGTGGGTTACAATGAGCAGTTCTTC.

The table lists this clone with a count of one. This rearrangement joins TRBV7-9 to TRBJ2-5, with a tentative D call TRBD1 (6 bases). Trimming pared 1 base from V and 7 bases from J, leaving 13 bases between. CDR1 is SEHNR, CDR2 FQNEAQ, per germline (reference sequence). The CDR3 runs to 14 residues. The CDR3: CASSLGAGERTQYF. The CDR3 bases are TGTGCCAGCAGCTTAGGGGCAGGGGAAAGGACCCAGTACTTC. Variable domain in full (rest from reference TRBV7-9 and TRBJ2-5): DTGVSQNPRHKITKRGQNVTFRCDPISEHNRLYWYRQTLGQGPEFLTYFQNEAQLEKSRLLSDRFSAERPKGSFSTLEIQRTEQGDSAMYLCASSLGAGERTQYFGPGTRLLVL.

The chain couples TRBV18 to TRBJ2-7, with TRBD2 identical over 7 bases. The length of the CDR3 is 14 residues. Germline-derived CDR1 and CDR2 are KGHSH and LQKENI. V lost 4 bases, J lost 3 bases, and 6 bases stayed unmatched. Here the CDR3 DNA reads TGTGCCAGCTCACGTGCCGGGGAGGGCTACGAGCAGTACTTC. This codes for CASSRAGEGYEQYF.

CDR3 in amino acids: CASSRSDYEQYF. The DNA of the CDR3 is TGTGCCAGTAGTCGGTCCGACTACGAGCAGTACTTC. The chain recombines TRBV19 with TRBJ2-7; D unresolved. V was trimmed by 5 bases and J by 3 bases, leaving 8 bases between them. Germline loops: CDR1 LNHDA, CDR2 SQIVND (reference sequence). The CDR3 totals 12 residues.

This sequence joins TRBV19 and TRBJ1-1; D is ambiguous. The ends were cut back, 1 base at V and 0 bases at J, with 9 bases in the middle. CDR1 is LNHDA, CDR2 SQIVND, per germline (reference sequence). The CDR3 sequence is 15 residues long. CDR3 sequence reads: CASSIVLGVNTEAFF. The CDR3 DNA sequence: TGTGCCAGTAGTATAGTATTGGGCGTGAACACTGAAGCTTTCTTT.

This sequence joins TRBV25-1 and TRBJ1-4, with 7 bases lining up with TRBD1. The CDR3 runs 13 residues. In germline, CDR1 is MGHDK, CDR2 SYGVNS. V shed 6 bases, J shed 3 bases, and the junction held 1 base outside the gene matches. In nucleotides, the CDR3 is TGTGCCAGCAGGACAGGGCCTAATGAAAAACTGTTTTTT. As protein: CASRTGPNEKLFF. Full variable domain (remainder filled in from reference TRBV25-1 and TRBJ1-4): EADIYQTPRYLVIGTGKKITLECSQTMGHDKMYWYQQDPGMELHLIHYSYGVNSTEKGDLSSESTVSRIRTEHFPLTLESARPSHTSQYLCASRTGPNEKLFFGSGTQLSVL.

CDR3 loop: CASRVKVTDWRAETQYF. CDR3 bases: TGTGCCAGCAGAGTTAAGGTAACAGACTGGAGGGCGGAGACCCAGTACTTC. The rearrangement uses TRBV21-1 and TRBJ2-5; the tabulated D call, TRBD2, remains unverified against the DNA. TRBV21-1 is labeled a pseudogene. The length of the CDR3 is 17 residues.

V usage is TRBV2 and J usage is TRBJ1-4, with a possible D match to TRBD1 (6 bases). V shed 8 bases and J shed 7 bases, with 29 bases lying between them. CDR1 and CDR2 (germline): SNHLY, FYNNEI. This CDR3 is 18 amino acids long. The CDR3 DNA reads as TGTGCCAGCGACAACACACAGGGTCTTAAGACCACAGGTGAAAAACTGTTTTTT. Translating it yields CASDNTQGLKTTGEKLFF. The full variable domain, its missing parts supplied by reference TRBV2 and TRBJ1-4, is EPEVTQTPSHQVTQMGQEVILRCVPISNHLYFYWYRQILGQKVEFLVSFYNNEISEKSEIFDDQFSVERPDGSNFTLKIRSTKLEDSAMYFCASDNTQGLKTTGEKLFFGSGTQLSVL.

V usage is TRBV11-2 and J usage is TRBJ2-7, with a weak D call TRBD1 (5 bases). Germline V gene lookup returns CDR1 SGHAT and CDR2 FQNNGV. The CDR3 extends over 17 amino acids. Trimming pared 0 bases from V and 3 bases from J, leaving 18 bases between. CDR3 protein: CASSLDDWTKEHYEQYF. The DNA of the CDR3 is TGTGCCAGCAGCTTAGATGATTGGACAAAGGAACACTACGAGCAGTACTTC.

This chain uses TRBV2 with TRBJ2-5; 8 positions agree with TRBD1. Germline CDR1 reads SNHLY; CDR2 reads FYNNEI. The CDR3 covers 14 residues. The junction had 3 bases not matched to a gene; V was cut back by 6 bases and J by 0 bases. CDR3 bases: TGTGCCAGCAGGACAGGGGTGTACCAAGAGACCCAGTACTTC. Residues: CASRTGVYQETQYF.

The J gene is TRBJ2-2, the V gene TRBV6-1; 10 bases are shared with TRBD2. The CDR3 consists of 14 residues. Germline CDR1 and CDR2: MNHNS and SASEGT. V gave up 6 bases and J gave up 6 bases; unmatched junction bases: 4. The DNA for the CDR3 is TGTGCCAGCAGGGGGACTAGCGACGCCGGGGAGCTGTTTTTT. Encoded protein: CASRGTSDAGELFF.